The sequence of this TCR beta chain was determined in a study of shared clonotypes between healthy human individuals. Note on this clone: Its cognate antigen is unknown.

Findings and limits, study-wide: On the whole, naive subsets had larger estimated richness than memory subsets had.

Once extracted for a subset, genomic DNA was divided evenly among several immunoSEQ plates. The assay was immunoSEQ multiplex PCR, and TCRdb's table has in-frame clones only and misses some. The data contain fewer than 3 million clones, 85% to 95% of them seen just once; the ten biggest clones take up around 0.38%. The germline V gene has CDR1 SGHNT and CDR2 YYREEE (reference sequence). The CDR3 length is 17 residues. Trimming left V 0 bases short and J 2 bases short, with 16 bases between. CD4+ cells underwent separation, giving CD45RA+ naive and CD45RA-negative memory subsets. This clonotype originated in a young man in good health. Some clones in this sample may be carry-over from other donors' samples. The V gene is TRBV5-4, the J gene TRBJ2-3; D may be TRBD2 (6 bases). The sample comprised naive CD4+ T cells from PBMCs. Subset reported: CD45RA+ positively selected. This CDR3 is CASSLGASGSVTDTQYF. CDR3 sequence (DNA): TGTGCCAGCAGCTTGGGGGCCAGCGGGTCGGTCACAGATACGCAGTATTTT.